One sample yielded the 25 T cell receptor beta chains listed below, sequenced in a study of cytomegalovirus exposure and HLA in healthy donors. Primers included in the PCR were 60 Vbeta and 13 Jbeta primers. The assay was immunoSEQ multiplex PCR, and TCRdb's table has in-frame clones only and misses some. The table has about 180,000 clones, over 80% seen once; the top ten hold less than 1.5%. Sequencing was performed on PBMCs. These receptors were collected from a girl aged 5-17 years in good health and CMV-seropositive.

This clone occurred a few times. V is TRBV10-1 and J is TRBJ2-3; 9 positions agree with TRBD1. V lost 5 bases to trimming and J lost 1 base; unmatched junction nucleotides: 7. Germline CDR1 is WNHNN and CDR2 is SYGVQD (reference sequence). The CDR3 runs 16 residues. DNA of the CDR3: TGCGCCAGCAGTCGCAGACAGGGGGACGGCACAGATACGCAGTATTTT. Residues: CASSRRQGDGTDTQYF.

J is TRBJ2-2 and V is TRBV7-9; D gene uncertain. Germline V gene lookup returns CDR1 SEHNR and CDR2 FQNEAQ (reference sequence). The V gene lost 4 bases and the J gene lost 1 base, with 4 bases spanning the gap. There are 13 residues in the CDR3. The CDR3 DNA reads as TGTGCCAGCAGCTACAAGAACACCGGGGAGCTGTTTTTT. Its protein is CASSYKNTGELFF. The complete variable domain, with remaining parts taken from reference TRBV7-9 and TRBJ2-2, reads DTGVSQNPRHKITKRGQNVTFRCDPISEHNRLYWYRQTLGQGPEFLTYFQNEAQLEKSRLLSDRFSAERPKGSFSTLEIQRTEQGDSAMYLCASSYKNTGELFFGEGSRLTVL.

The chain has TRBV30 and TRBJ2-7; TRBD1 agrees at 12 bases. Germline CDR1 GTSNPN, CDR2 SVGIG (reference sequence). The trim removed 2 bases at V and 6 bases at J, leaving 5 bases unmatched. The CDR3 length is 14 residues. CDR3: CAWSSGTGGSEQYF. The CDR3 nucleotides read TGTGCCTGGAGTTCCGGGACAGGGGGCTCCGAGCAGTACTTC.

The V call is TRBV7-9, the J call TRBJ2-7; 7 nucleotides line up with TRBD2. The trim removed 2 bases at V and 5 bases at J, leaving 9 bases unmatched. Germline V gives CDR1 SEHNR, CDR2 FQNEAQ (reference sequence). This CDR3 spans 15 amino acids. The CDR3 sequence: CASSLPRAGSDEQYF. The DNA for the CDR3 is TGTGCCAGCAGCTTACCCCGAGCGGGATCGGACGAGCAGTACTTC.

The chain recombines TRBV6-5 with TRBJ1-2; 8 nucleotides agree with TRBD1. Germline V CDR1 and CDR2: MNHEY, SVGAGI. The V and J ends lost 2 bases and 6 bases, in that order; junction bases with no gene match: 5. The CDR3 runs to 14 residues. CDR3 sequence reads: CASSYRTGNHGYTF. The CDR3, as DNA: TGTGCCAGCAGTTACCGGACAGGGAACCATGGCTACACCTTC.

This clone showed up just a few times. This rearrangement joins TRBV10-3 to TRBJ1-2, with D maybe TRBD1 (5 bases). The ends were cut back, 4 bases at V and 6 bases at J, with 18 bases in the middle. This CDR3 has 15 amino acids. The germline gives CDR1 ENHRY, CDR2 SYGVKD. Here the CDR3 reads CAISVWGTGSDGYTF. In nucleotides, the CDR3 is TGTGCCATCAGTGTGTGGGGGACTGGGTCGGATGGCTACACCTTC.

The rearrangement links TRBV29-1 to TRBJ1-1; TRBD1 matches at 9 bases. Unmatched junction bases numbered 11, after V lost 7 bases and J lost 5 bases. Germline CDR1 is SQVTM and CDR2 is ANQGSEA. This CDR3 spans 14 amino acids. CDR3 coding DNA: TGCAGCGCTTACCCCGGGGACAGGGTAACTGAAGCTTTCTTT. Its protein is CSAYPGDRVTEAFF.

This chain joins TRBV4-3 and TRBJ2-1, with D tentatively TRBD1 (7 bases). Germline V gene lookup returns CDR1 LGHNA and CDR2 YSLEER. Between the trimmed V and J ends, which lost 0 bases and 7 bases, there was a span of 16 bases. The CDR3 has 16 residues. The DNA for the CDR3 is TGCGCCAGCAGCCAAGATCCGGCGGCAGGGGGGAATGAGCAGTTCTTC. This sequence encodes CASSQDPAAGGNEQFF.

The genes are TRBV5-4 and TRBJ2-1, with D possibly being TRBD2 (5 bases). Germline V gene lookup returns CDR1 SGHNT and CDR2 YYREEE (reference sequence). V shed 0 bases and J shed 1 base, with 14 bases lying between them. There are 17 residues in the CDR3. The CDR3 DNA is TGTGCCAGCAGCTTGGGTAAGGGAGCCTCTTCCTACAATGAGCAGTTCTTC. Protein sequence: CASSLGKGASSYNEQFF.

This clone was seen just once. The chain links TRBV10-2 to TRBJ2-7; 11 positions agree with TRBD2. This CDR3 is built from 22 residues. V was clipped by 2 bases and J by 0 bases; unmatched bases: 21. Germline CDR1 reads WSHSY; CDR2 reads SAAADI. The CDR3 here is CASSEGQRGGLAGYLSSYEQYF. The CDR3 DNA reads TGCGCCAGCAGTGAGGGACAGAGGGGAGGACTAGCGGGCTACCTCAGCTCCTACGAGCAGTACTTC.

The chain is built from TRBV6-1 and TRBJ2-1; the match to TRBD2 covers 7 bases. This CDR3 region has 15 residues. Germline lookup yields CDR1 MNHNS and CDR2 SASEGT. V dropped 6 bases and J dropped 8; count of bases not matched to a gene: 13. This CDR3 reads CASSPASGTFYEQFF. As DNA, the CDR3 is TGTGCCAGCAGCCCAGCTAGCGGTACGTTCTATGAGCAGTTCTTC.

This chain connects TRBV4-1 to TRBJ2-1, with D perhaps matching TRBD1 (6 bases). With 1 base removed from V and 8 bases from J, the gap between germline ends came to 15 bases. Germline V gene sequence: CDR1 MGHRA, CDR2 YSYEKL. There are 15 residues in the CDR3. CDR3 residues: CASSQAGALRDEQFF. The CDR3, as DNA: TGCGCCAGCAGCCAAGCAGGGGCCCTTAGGGATGAGCAGTTCTTC.

This rearrangement joins TRBV30 to TRBJ2-3; 7 bases line up with TRBD2. The CDR3 covers 17 residues. Per germline, CDR1 GTSNPN and CDR2 SVGIG (reference sequence). J was trimmed by 3 bases and V by 3 bases; bases with no gene match: 15. Written as DNA, the CDR3 is TGTGCCTGGAGCGCAGGGTGGGGAAGGACTAGTACAGATACGCAGTATTTT. This codes for CAWSAGWGRTSTDTQYF.

The chain recombines TRBV14 with TRBJ2-7; TRBD2 agrees at 11 bases. Germline CDR1 reads SGHDN; CDR2 reads FVKESK. This CDR3 spans 16 amino acids. The V segment lost 5 bases and the J segment 2 bases; nucleotides outside the gene matches: 8. In nucleotides, the CDR3 is TGTGCCAGCAGCGCTCCGGGGACTAGCGGAGCCTACGAGCAGTACTTC. Translated, it gives CASSAPGTSGAYEQYF.

J is TRBJ2-3 and V is TRBV25-1; 10 bases are a match to TRBD1. The CDR3 runs 16 residues. Germline values: CDR1 MGHDK, CDR2 SYGVNS. The junction had 8 bases not matched to a gene; V was cut back by 2 bases and J by 6 bases. DNA of the CDR3: TGTGCCAGCAGTGAACCCGGGGACAGGGGATCCGATACGCAGTATTTT. This codes for CASSEPGDRGSDTQYF.

This clone came up once. The rearrangement links TRBV6-1 to TRBJ2-1, with 10 bases matching TRBD1. Germline CDR1 is MNHNS and CDR2 is SASEGT. Trimming removed 2 bases from V and 15 bases from J; junction bases left unmatched: 7. This CDR3 has 13 amino acids. The CDR3 reads CASSELSGTGAFF. The CDR3 nucleotides read TGTGCCAGCAGTGAACTTTCGGGGACAGGGGCGTTCTTC.

V is TRBV6-1 and J is TRBJ2-1; tentative D call: TRBD2 (5 bases). Germline V gene sequence: CDR1 MNHNS, CDR2 SASEGT. V was clipped by 1 base and J by 3 bases, with 22 bases between them. The CDR3 length is 19 residues. The DNA of the CDR3 is TGTGCCAGCAGTGAAGACGGAGGATTGGAGTGGTTTTACTACAATGAGCAGTTCTTC. Its translation is CASSEDGGLEWFYYNEQFF.

The chain employs TRBV18 and TRBJ1-5, with D possibly being TRBD1 (5 bases). Germline V gene sequence: CDR1 KGHSH, CDR2 LQKENI. The CDR3 contains 13 residues. With 3 bases removed from V and 5 bases from J, the gap between germline ends came to 8 bases. In DNA, the CDR3 is TGTGCCAGCTCACCCGACAGCTATCAGCCCCAGCATTTT. It yields the protein CASSPDSYQPQHF.

The sample holds a few counts of this clone. CDR3 coding DNA: TGCAGCGGTATCGACAGGGCGGACTACGAGCAGTACTTC. It specifies CSGIDRADYEQYF. V and J are TRBV29-1 and TRBJ2-7, with TRBD1 matching 7 bases. CDR3 length: 13 residues. The germline CDR1 and CDR2 sequences are SQVTM and ANQGSEA. Unmatched junction bases numbered 9, after V lost 7 bases and J lost 3 bases.

CDR3 in amino acids: CASSIMAGAFNQPQHF. CDR3 in DNA: TGTGCCAGTAGTATAATGGCCGGAGCTTTCAATCAGCCCCAGCATTTT. The genes are TRBV19 and TRBJ1-5; D gene ambiguous. There are 16 residues in the CDR3. From germline, CDR1 is LNHDA and CDR2 SQIVND (reference sequence). V dropped 2 bases and J dropped 3 bases, with 14 bases sitting between them.

This chain joins TRBV2 and TRBJ2-7; TRBD2 aligns across 12 bases. Germline V gene lookup returns CDR1 SNHLY and CDR2 FYNNEI. The length of the CDR3 is 16 residues. V lost 6 bases to trimming and J lost 0 bases; unmatched junction nucleotides: 6. DNA of the CDR3: TGTGCCAGCAGCCGCCTAGCGGGAGGGAGCTCCTACGAGCAGTACTTC. This encodes CASSRLAGGSSYEQYF.

The J gene is TRBJ2-2, the V gene TRBV2; 8 positions match TRBD1. Germline CDR1 is SNHLY and CDR2 is FYNNEI. V was clipped by 4 bases and J by 6 bases; unmatched bases: 4. The CDR3 extends over 14 amino acids. This CDR3 is CASSGWTGPGELFF. CDR3 coding DNA: TGTGCCAGCAGTGGGTGGACAGGGCCCGGGGAGCTGTTTTTT.

This chain uses TRBV13 with TRBJ2-3, with a possible D match to TRBD2 (5 bases). The CDR3 has 15 residues. CDR1 and CDR2 from the germline V gene are PRHDT and FYEKMQ (reference sequence). Trimming shortened V by 2 bases and J by 0 bases, and 9 bases separated the two germline ends. The CDR3, as DNA: TGTGCCAGCAGCTTAAAGGAGGAAAGCACAGATACGCAGTATTTT. Translation: CASSLKEESTDTQYF.

CDR3 loop: CAISDGSSGLNEQFF. The CDR3 DNA reads TGTGCCATCAGTGACGGTTCTAGCGGGCTCAATGAGCAGTTCTTC. V usage is TRBV10-3 and J usage is TRBJ2-1; TRBD2 aligns across 8 bases. CDR1 ENHRY and CDR2 SYGVKD come from the germline V gene. CDR3 length: 15 amino acids. Trimming cost V 3 bases and J 6 bases; bases outside gene matches: 7.

This clone was detected only a few times. V usage is TRBV7-3 and J usage is TRBJ2-5; D may be TRBD2 (6 bases). Germline V gene lookup returns CDR1 SGHTA and CDR2 FQGTGA. V was clipped by 5 bases and J by 4 bases, with 17 bases between them. This CDR3 spans 15 amino acids. The DNA of the CDR3 is TGTGCCAGCAGCCCTAAGGGAGCTAGCGCAGAGACCCAGTACTTC. Protein sequence: CASSPKGASAETQYF.